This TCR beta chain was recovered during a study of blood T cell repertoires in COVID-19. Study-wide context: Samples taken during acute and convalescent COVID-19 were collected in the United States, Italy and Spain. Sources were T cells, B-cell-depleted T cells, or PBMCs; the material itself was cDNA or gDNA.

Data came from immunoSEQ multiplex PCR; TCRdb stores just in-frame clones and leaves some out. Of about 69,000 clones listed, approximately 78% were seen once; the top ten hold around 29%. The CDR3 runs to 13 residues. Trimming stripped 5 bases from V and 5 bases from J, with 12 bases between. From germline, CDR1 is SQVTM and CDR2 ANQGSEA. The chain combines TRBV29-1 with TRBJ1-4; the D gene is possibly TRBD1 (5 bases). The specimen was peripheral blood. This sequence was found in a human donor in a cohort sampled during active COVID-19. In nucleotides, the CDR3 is TGCAGCGTTATTGGTGGGGGGAATGAAAAACTGTTTTTT. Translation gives CSVIGGGNEKLFF.